This T cell receptor beta chain was recovered during a study of tumor-infiltrating lymphocytes in primary liver carcinoma. Background on the study: The yield of productive TCRbeta reads per sample was roughly 3.65 to 8 million and was similar across tissue types.

Study-level results: For tumor-adjacent and tumor-blood pairs, overlap was less than that seen for tumor region pairs.

This CDR3 has 19 amino acids. Germline V gene data show CDR1 as SGHDT and CDR2 as YYEEEE. In regard to this clonotype: Its specificity is not known. At one end the junction does not follow the germline gene, possibly because of a read error.

With a constant-region primer, TCR beta cDNA was made from approximately 450 ng of total RNA. Libraries of TCR beta came from three nested multiplex PCR rounds with slightly modified ARM-PCR. With TRBV1-TRBV30 forward primers and a C-beta reverse primer, the first two PCR rounds were run for 9 to 10 cycles each. TCRdb re-analysed the multiplex PCR reads in MiXCR, keeping a single row per CDR3 protein. The sample has around 99,000 distinct CDR3 sequences, about 70% seen once. The tissue used was unsorted bulk material of roughly 17-34 mg. RNA and DNA were co-extracted from it with the AllPrep DNA/RNA mini kit.

The chain uses TRBV5-6 and TRBJ2-1; D is possibly TRBD2 (7 bases). The sequence derives from a man aged 40-49 years with primary liver carcinoma and hepatitis B virus infection. The specimen sequenced was tumor-adjacent normal liver tissue. The CDR3 DNA is TGTGCCAGCAGCCACGTGTTTTCTCGGGGGGCCCGCTCCTACAATGGGCAGTTCTTC. Translating it yields CASSHVFSRGARSYNGQFF.